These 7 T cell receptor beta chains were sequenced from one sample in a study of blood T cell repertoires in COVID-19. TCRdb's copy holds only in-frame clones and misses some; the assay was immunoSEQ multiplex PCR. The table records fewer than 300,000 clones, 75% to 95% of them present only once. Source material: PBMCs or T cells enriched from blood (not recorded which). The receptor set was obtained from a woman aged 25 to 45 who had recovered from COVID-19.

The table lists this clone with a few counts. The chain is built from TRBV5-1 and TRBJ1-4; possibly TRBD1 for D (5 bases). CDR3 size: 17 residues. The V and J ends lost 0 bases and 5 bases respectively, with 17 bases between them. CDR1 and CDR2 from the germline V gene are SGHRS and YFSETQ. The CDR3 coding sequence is TGCGCCAGCAGCTTGGGAGCCTTATCCCGGGGGAATGAAAAACTGTTTTTT. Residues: CASSLGALSRGNEKLFF. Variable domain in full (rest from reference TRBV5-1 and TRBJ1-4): KAGVTQTPRYLIKTRGQQVTLSCSPISGHRSVSWYQQTPGQGLQFLFEYFSETQRNKGNFPGRFSGRQFSNSRSEMNVSTLELGDSALYLCASSLGALSRGNEKLFFGSGTQLSVL.

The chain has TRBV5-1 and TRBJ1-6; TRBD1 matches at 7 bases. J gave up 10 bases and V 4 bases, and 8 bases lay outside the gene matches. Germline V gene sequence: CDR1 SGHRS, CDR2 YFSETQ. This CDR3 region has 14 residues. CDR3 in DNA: TGCGCCAGCAGCACCGGGACAGTAGGATCACCCCTCCACTTT. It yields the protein CASSTGTVGSPLHF.

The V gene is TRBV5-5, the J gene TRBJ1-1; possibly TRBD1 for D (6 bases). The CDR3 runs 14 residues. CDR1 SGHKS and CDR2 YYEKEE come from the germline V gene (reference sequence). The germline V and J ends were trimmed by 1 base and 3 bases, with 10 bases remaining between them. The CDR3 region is CASSLRGAYTEAFF. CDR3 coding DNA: TGTGCCAGCAGCTTGCGGGGGGCATACACTGAAGCTTTCTTT.

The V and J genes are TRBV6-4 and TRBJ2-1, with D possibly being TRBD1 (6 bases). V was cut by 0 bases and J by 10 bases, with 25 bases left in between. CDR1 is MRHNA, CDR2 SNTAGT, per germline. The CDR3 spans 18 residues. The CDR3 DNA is TGTGCCAGCAGTGACTCCCCTATCTATCTAGGACAGAGGGGCGAGCAGTTCTTC. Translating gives CASSDSPIYLGQRGEQFF.

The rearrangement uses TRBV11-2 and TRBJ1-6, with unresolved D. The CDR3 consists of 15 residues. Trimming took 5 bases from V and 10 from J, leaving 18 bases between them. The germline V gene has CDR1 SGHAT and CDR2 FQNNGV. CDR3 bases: TGTGCCAGCAGCCAACAGACTGCCCCGGGGTCACCCCTCCACTTT. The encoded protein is CASSQQTAPGSPLHF.

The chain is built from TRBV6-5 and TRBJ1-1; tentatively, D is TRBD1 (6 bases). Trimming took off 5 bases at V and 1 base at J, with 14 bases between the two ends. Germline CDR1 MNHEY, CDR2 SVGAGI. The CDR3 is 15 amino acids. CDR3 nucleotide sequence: TGTGCCAGCAGTATATCCCCGGGACAGAACACTGAAGCTTTCTTT. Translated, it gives CASSISPGQNTEAFF.

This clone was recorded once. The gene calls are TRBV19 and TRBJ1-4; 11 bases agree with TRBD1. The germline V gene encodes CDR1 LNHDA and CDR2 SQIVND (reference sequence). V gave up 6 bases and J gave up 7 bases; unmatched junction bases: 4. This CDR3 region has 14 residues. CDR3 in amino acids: CASRMDRGPEKLFF. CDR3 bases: TGTGCCAGTAGAATGGACAGGGGGCCTGAAAAACTGTTTTTT. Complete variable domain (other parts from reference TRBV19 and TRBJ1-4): DGGITQSPKYLFRKEGQNVTLSCEQNLNHDAMYWYRQDPGQGLRLIYYSQIVNDFQKGDIAEGYSVSREKKESFPLTVTSAQKNPTAFYLCASRMDRGPEKLFFGSGTQLSVL.